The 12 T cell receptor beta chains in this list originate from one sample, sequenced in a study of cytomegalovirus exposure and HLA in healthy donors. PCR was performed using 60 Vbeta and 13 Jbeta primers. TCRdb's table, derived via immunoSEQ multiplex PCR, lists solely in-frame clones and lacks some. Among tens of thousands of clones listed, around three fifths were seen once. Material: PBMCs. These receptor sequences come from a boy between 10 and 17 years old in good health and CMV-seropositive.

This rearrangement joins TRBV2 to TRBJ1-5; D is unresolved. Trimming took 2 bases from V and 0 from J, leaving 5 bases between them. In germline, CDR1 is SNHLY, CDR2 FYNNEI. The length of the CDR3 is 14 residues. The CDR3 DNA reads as TGTGCCAGCAGTGAATTATATAGCAATCAGCCCCAGCATTTT. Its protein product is CASSELYSNQPQHF.

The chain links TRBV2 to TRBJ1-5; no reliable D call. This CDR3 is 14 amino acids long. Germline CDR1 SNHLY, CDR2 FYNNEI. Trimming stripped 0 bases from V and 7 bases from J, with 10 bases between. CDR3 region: CASSEARGSQPQHF. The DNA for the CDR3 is TGTGCCAGCAGTGAAGCGCGGGGAAGCCAGCCCCAGCATTTT.

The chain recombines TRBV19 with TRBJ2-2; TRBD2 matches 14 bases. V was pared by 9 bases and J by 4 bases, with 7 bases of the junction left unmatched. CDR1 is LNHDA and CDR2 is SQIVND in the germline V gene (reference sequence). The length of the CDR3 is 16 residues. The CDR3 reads CASRPGLAGGTGELFF. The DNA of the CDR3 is TGTGCCAGCCGACCCGGACTAGCGGGGGGCACCGGGGAGCTGTTTTTT. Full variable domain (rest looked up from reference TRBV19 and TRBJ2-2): DGGITQSPKYLFRKEGQNVTLSCEQNLNHDAMYWYRQDPGQGLRLIYYSQIVNDFQKGDIAEGYSVSREKKESFPLTVTSAQKNPTAFYLCASRPGLAGGTGELFFGEGSRLTVL.

The CDR3 here is CASSFRGSGNGELFF. The CDR3 DNA reads as TGTGCCAGCAGCTTCAGGGGGAGTGGTAACGGGGAGCTGTTTTTT. The chain links TRBV7-8 to TRBJ2-2; 7 positions agree with TRBD1. Germline-derived CDR1 and CDR2 are SGHVS and FQNEAQ. With V trimmed by 3 bases and J by 7 bases, 8 bases remained unmatched. The CDR3 sequence is 15 residues long.

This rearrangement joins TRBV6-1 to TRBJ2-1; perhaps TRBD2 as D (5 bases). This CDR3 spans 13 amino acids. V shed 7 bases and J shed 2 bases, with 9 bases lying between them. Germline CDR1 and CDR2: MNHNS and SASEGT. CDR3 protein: CASTGLTYNEQFF. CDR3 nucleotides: TGTGCCAGCACCGGACTGACCTACAATGAGCAGTTCTTC.

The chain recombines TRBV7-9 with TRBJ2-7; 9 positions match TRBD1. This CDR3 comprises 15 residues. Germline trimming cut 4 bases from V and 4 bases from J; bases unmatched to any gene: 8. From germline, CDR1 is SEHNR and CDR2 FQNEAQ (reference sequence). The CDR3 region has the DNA TGTGCCAGCAGCTCGGGGACAGGGTGGCCGTACGAGCAGTACTTC. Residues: CASSSGTGWPYEQYF.

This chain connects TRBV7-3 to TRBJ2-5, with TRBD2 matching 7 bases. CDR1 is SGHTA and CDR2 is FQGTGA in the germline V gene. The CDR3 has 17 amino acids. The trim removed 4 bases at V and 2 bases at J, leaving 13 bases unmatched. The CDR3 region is CASSSGPGLLKQETQYF. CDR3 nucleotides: TGTGCCAGCAGCTCAGGTCCGGGACTACTCAAACAAGAGACCCAGTACTTC.

The CDR3 region is CASSGEVGDGYTF. The CDR3 DNA follows: TGCGCCAGCTCAGGAGAGGTGGGAGATGGCTACACCTTC. The rearrangement uses TRBV5-1 and TRBJ1-2; D is unclear. Germline lookup yields CDR1 SGHRS and CDR2 YFSETQ. Deletions cut 7 bases from V and 6 bases from J, with 16 bases between. There are 13 residues in the CDR3.

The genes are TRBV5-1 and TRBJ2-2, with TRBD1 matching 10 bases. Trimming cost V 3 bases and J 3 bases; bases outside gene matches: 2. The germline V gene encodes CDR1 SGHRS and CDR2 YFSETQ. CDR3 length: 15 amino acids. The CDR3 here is CASSSGQGDTGELFF. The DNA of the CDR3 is TGCGCCAGCAGCTCTGGACAGGGGGACACCGGGGAGCTGTTTTTT.

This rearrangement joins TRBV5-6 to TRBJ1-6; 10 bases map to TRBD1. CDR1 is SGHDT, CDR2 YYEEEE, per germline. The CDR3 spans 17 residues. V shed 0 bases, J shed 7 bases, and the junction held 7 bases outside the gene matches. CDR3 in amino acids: CASSLAWDRGENSPLHF. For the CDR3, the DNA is TGTGCCAGCAGCTTGGCATGGGACAGGGGAGAAAATTCACCCCTCCACTTT.

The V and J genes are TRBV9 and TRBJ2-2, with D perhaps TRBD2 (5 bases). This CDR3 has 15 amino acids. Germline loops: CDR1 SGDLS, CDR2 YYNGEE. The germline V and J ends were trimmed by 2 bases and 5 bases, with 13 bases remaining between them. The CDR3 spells CASSVLGEGTGELFF. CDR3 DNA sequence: TGTGCCAGCAGCGTCCTGGGAGAGGGTACCGGGGAGCTGTTTTTT.

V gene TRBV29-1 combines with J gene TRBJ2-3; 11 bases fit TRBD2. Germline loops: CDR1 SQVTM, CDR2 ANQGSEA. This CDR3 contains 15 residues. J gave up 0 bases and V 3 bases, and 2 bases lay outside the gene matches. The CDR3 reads CSVEGLAESTDTQYF. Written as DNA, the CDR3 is TGCAGCGTTGAGGGACTAGCGGAAAGCACAGATACGCAGTATTTT.